The T cell receptor beta chain under discussion was sequenced for a study of shared clonotypes between healthy human individuals. Regarding this clone: Its antigen is still unknown.

The CDR3 extends over 14 amino acids. Germline V lookup: CDR1 GTSNPN, CDR2 SVGIG (reference sequence). Trimming cost V 5 bases and J 1 base, with 11 bases left between them. Unsorted PBMC DNA sequencing spanned ten immunoSEQ deep assay plates. TCRdb's copy holds only in-frame clones and misses some; the assay was immunoSEQ multiplex PCR. The sample includes hundreds of thousands of clones, about 80% seen only once; the top ten take approximately 12%. General observations from the study: Owing to a small donor count, the genetic and exposure-history diversity represented was limited.

The sample consisted of PBMCs. This TCR was recovered from a woman in her 40s in good health. Some clones in this sample may be carry-over from other donors' samples. V is TRBV30 and J is TRBJ2-2; the D gene is possibly TRBD2 (6 bases). CDR3 sequence: CAWHLARNTGELFF. CDR3 nucleotides: TGTGCCTGGCACCTAGCGCGGAACACCGGGGAGCTGTTTTTT.